Shown below are 2 T cell receptor beta chains from a single sample sequenced in a study of cytomegalovirus exposure and HLA in healthy donors. The study ran its PCR with 60 Vbeta and 13 Jbeta primers. The repertoire was sequenced with immunoSEQ multiplex PCR; TCRdb's copy has only in-frame clones and lacks some. The sample has around 200,000 clones, roughly four fifths seen once. The sequencing sample was made of PBMCs. The receptors here all came from a woman in her forties or fifties in good health and CMV-seropositive.

The J gene is TRBJ1-2, the V gene TRBV20-1; weak D call: TRBD1 (5 bases). The CDR3 extends over 11 amino acids. The germline V gene has CDR1 DFQATT and CDR2 SNEGSKA (reference sequence). The CDR3 bases are TGCATGAGCAGGGAGGGCTATGGCTACACCTTC. Protein: CMSREGYGYTF.

This chain joins TRBV7-9 and TRBJ2-3; 8 bases are a match to TRBD1. The junction had 1 base not matched to a gene; V was cut back by 2 bases and J by 0 bases. The CDR3 runs 15 residues. The V gene's germline CDR1 is SEHNR and CDR2 FQNEAQ (reference sequence). DNA of the CDR3: TGTGCCAGCAGCTTAACAGGGGGGAGCACAGATACGCAGTATTTT. Translated: CASSLTGGSTDTQYF.